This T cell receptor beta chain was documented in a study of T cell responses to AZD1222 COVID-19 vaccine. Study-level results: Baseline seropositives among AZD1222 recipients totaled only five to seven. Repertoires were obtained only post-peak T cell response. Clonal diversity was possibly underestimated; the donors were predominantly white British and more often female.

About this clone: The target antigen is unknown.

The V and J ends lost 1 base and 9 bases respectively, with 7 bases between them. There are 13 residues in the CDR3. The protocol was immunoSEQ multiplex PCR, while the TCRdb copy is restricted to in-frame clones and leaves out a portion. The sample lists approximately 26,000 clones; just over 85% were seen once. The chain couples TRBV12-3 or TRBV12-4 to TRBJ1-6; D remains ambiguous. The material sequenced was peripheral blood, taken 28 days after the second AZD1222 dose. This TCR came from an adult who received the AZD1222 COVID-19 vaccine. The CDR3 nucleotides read TGTGCCAGCAGTTTAGTAAGCCGTTCACCCCTCCACTTT. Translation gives CASSLVSRSPLHF.